The 12 T cell receptor beta chains below were found in one sample sequenced in a study of T cell clonotyping in hematopoietic cell transplantation (dated by TCRdb to 2020 to 2023). Library preparation was by the immunoSEQ multiplex PCR assay. TCRdb carries this immuneACCESS record with in-frame sequences only. Its versions omit some clonotypes, under half of them owing to an unresolved V gene in the studies checked, with the rest unexplained. Counted in this sample were 25,000 to 35,000 clones; 60% to 80% of them appeared once. The ten largest clonotypes hold about 6% of the sample. What the time point label conveys for this sample: recipient sample about 28 days before transplant, after cytoreduction. The sequenced sample was peripheral blood mononuclear cells, obtained before stem cell transplant. The receptors stem from a man aged 45-60 years with myelodysplastic syndrome. Some clones in this sample may be carry-over from other donors' samples.

The CDR3 region has the DNA TGTGCCAGTAGTTGGGTGGCGGGAGTGGGTAGTAATGAGCAGTTCTTC. It codes for CASSWVAGVGSNEQFF. The rearrangement uses TRBV19 and TRBJ2-1; TRBD2 matches 7 bases. Per germline, CDR1 LNHDA and CDR2 SQIVND (reference sequence). This CDR3 comprises 16 residues. V dropped 5 bases and J dropped 7; count of bases not matched to a gene: 14.

This clone was detected only once. V is TRBV15 and J is TRBJ1-1; 7 bases agree with TRBD1. CDR1 LNHNV and CDR2 YYDKDF come from the germline V gene (reference sequence). V was clipped by 1 base and J by 11 bases; unmatched bases: 16. The CDR3 is 16 amino acids. The CDR3 DNA sequence: TGTGCCACCAGCAGAGGCCCTCCCACAGGGGCTGCTTCGGCTTTCTTT. As protein: CATSRGPPTGAASAFF.

J is TRBJ2-1 and V is TRBV6-5; perhaps D is TRBD1 or TRBD2 (6 bases each). From germline, CDR1 is MNHEY and CDR2 SVGAGI. This CDR3 region has 14 residues. Trimming took 6 bases from V and 2 from J, leaving 11 bases between them. The CDR3 DNA reads as TGTGCCAGCAGACGGGGGCGCCCCTACAATGAGCAGTTCTTC. It encodes CASRRGRPYNEQFF.

The chain uses TRBV30 and TRBJ1-2; 10 bases match TRBD1. The junction had 8 bases not matched to a gene; V was cut back by 4 bases and J by 6 bases. Germline loops: CDR1 GTSNPN, CDR2 SVGIG (reference sequence). The CDR3 runs to 14 residues. CDR3 sequence (DNA): TGTGCCTGGACCACCGGGACAGGGGTTGATGGCTACACCTTC. Protein sequence: CAWTTGTGVDGYTF.

The chain recombines TRBV29-1 with TRBJ1-1; no clear D. The CDR3 is made up of 12 amino acids. The ends were cut back, 7 bases at V and 3 bases at J, with 12 bases in the middle. The germline V gene encodes CDR1 SQVTM and CDR2 ANQGSEA. CDR3 sequence: CSATPTYTEAFF. The CDR3 DNA is TGCAGCGCCACCCCTACCTACACTGAAGCTTTCTTT. The complete variable domain, with remaining parts taken from reference TRBV29-1 and TRBJ1-1, reads SAVISQKPSRDICQRGTSLTIQCQVDSQVTMMFWYRQQPGQSLTLIATANQGSEATYESGFVIDKFPISRPNLTFSTLTVSNMSPEDSSIYLCSATPTYTEAFFGQGTRLTVV.

This sequence joins TRBV28 and TRBJ2-7, with 12 nucleotides matching TRBD2. V was clipped by 2 bases and J by 1 base; unmatched bases: 0. Germline values: CDR1 MDHEN, CDR2 SYDVKM. This CDR3 has 15 amino acids. CDR3 DNA: TGTGCCAGCAGTTTAGGACTAGCGGGATCCTACGAGCAGTACTTC. Its protein product is CASSLGLAGSYEQYF.

A single count supports this clone. V is TRBV30 and J is TRBJ1-1; D not resolved. The V end was cut by 0 bases, the J end by 3 bases, with 11 bases between. Germline CDR1 is GTSNPN and CDR2 is SVGIG (reference sequence). The CDR3 is made up of 14 amino acids. For the CDR3, the DNA is TGTGCCTGGAGTGTACTATCTGGGTACACTGAAGCTTTCTTT. It translates to CAWSVLSGYTEAFF.

The chain joins TRBV30 to TRBJ2-6; a possible D gene is TRBD2 (6 bases). The CDR3 has 15 amino acids. Germline values: CDR1 GTSNPN, CDR2 SVGIG (reference sequence). The germline V and J ends were trimmed by 4 bases and 2 bases, with 12 bases remaining between them. For the CDR3, the DNA is TGTGCCTGGAACGGGGGATCGGCTGGGGCCAACGTCCTGACTTTC. It encodes CAWNGGSAGANVLTF. The full variable domain, rest sourced from reference TRBV30 and TRBJ2-6, is SQTIHQWPATLVQPVGSPLSLECTVEGTSNPNLYWYRQAAGRGLQLLFYSVGIGQISSEVPQNLSASRPQDRQFILSSKKLLLSDSGFYLCAWNGGSAGANVLTFGAGSRLTVL.

The chain links TRBV5-1 to TRBJ1-1, with D hard to call. There are 12 residues in the CDR3. Looked up from germline, CDR1 is SGHRS and CDR2 is YFSETQ. Trimming stripped 5 bases from V and 1 base from J, with 6 bases between. Here the CDR3 DNA reads TGCGCCAGCAGGACTGGGAACACTGAAGCTTTCTTT. It codes for CASRTGNTEAFF.

This clone has just one count. The chain carries TRBV4-3 and TRBJ2-7; D perhaps matches TRBD2 (5 bases). The CDR3 is 15 residues long. Germline values: CDR1 LGHNA, CDR2 YSLEER. V lost 0 bases, J lost 0 bases, and 9 bases lay in between. The CDR3 loop reads CASSQEMGSSYEQYF. For the CDR3, the DNA is TGCGCCAGCAGCCAAGAGATGGGGAGCTCCTACGAGCAGTACTTC.

V is TRBV12-5 and J is TRBJ2-2, with TRBD1 identical over 9 bases. V lost 9 bases and J lost 5; bases outside the gene matches: 4. The CDR3 spans 13 residues. Germline lookup yields CDR1 LGHNT and CDR2 FRNRAP. Written as DNA, the CDR3 is TGTGCTAGCCGGGACAGGGATACCGGGGAGCTGTTTTTT. This gives the protein CASRDRDTGELFF.

The chain links TRBV6-6 to TRBJ1-1, with D unclear. Germline CDR1 is MNHNY and CDR2 is SVGAGI (reference sequence). Between the trimmed V and J ends, which lost 8 bases and 4 bases, there was a span of 8 bases. CDR3 length equals 11 residues. CDR3: CASGWGTEAFF. In DNA, the CDR3 is TGTGCCAGCGGTTGGGGCACTGAAGCTTTCTTT.